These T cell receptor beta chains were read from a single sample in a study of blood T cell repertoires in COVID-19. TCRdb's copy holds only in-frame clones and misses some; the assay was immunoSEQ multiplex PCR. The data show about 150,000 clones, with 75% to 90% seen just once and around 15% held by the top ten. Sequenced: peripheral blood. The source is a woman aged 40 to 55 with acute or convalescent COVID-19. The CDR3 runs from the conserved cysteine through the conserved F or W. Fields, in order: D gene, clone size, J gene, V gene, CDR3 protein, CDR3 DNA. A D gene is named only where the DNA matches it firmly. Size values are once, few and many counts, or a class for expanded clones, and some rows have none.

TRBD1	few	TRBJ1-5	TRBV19	CASTRTGNQPQHF	TGTGCCAGTACTAGGACAGGGAATCAGCCCCAGCATTTT
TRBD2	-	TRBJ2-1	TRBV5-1	CASSLGGRAPGYNEQFF	TGCGCCAGCAGCTTGGGCGGGAGGGCTCCTGGGTACAATGAGCAGTTCTTC
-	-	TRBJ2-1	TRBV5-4	CASSRGISSYNEQFF	TGTGCCAGCAGCAGGGGTATAAGCTCCTATAATGAGCAGTTCTTC
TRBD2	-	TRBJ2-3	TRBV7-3	CASSSSAGGPSDTQYF	TGTGCCAGCAGCTCCTCAGCGGGGGGGCCTTCAGATACGCAGTATTTT
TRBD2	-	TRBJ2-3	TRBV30	CAWSWSGGPTDTQYF	TGTGCCTGGAGTTGGAGCGGGGGGCCCACAGATACGCAGTATTTT
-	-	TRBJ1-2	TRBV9	CASSVVQGGYTF	TGTGCCAGCAGCGTAGTACAGGGCGGCTACACCTTC
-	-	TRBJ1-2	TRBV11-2	CASSLVGQGSNYGYTF	TGTGCCAGCAGCTTAGTCGGGCAGGGCTCTAACTATGGCTACACCTTC
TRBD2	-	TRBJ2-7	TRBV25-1	CASSKTSGTPYEQYF	TGTGCCAGCAGTAAGACTAGCGGGACTCCCTACGAGCAGTACTTC
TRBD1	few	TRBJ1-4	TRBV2	CASRLLAGQHEKLFF	TGTGCCAGCAGACTACTCGCGGGACAGCATGAAAAACTGTTTTTT
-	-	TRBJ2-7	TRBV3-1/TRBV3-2	CASSRTGFYEQYF	TGTGCCAGCAGTCGAACAGGGTTCTACGAGCAGTACTTC
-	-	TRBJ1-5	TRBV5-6	CASSPRGNQPQHF	TGTGCCAGCAGCCCAAGGGGGAATCAGCCCCAGCATTTT
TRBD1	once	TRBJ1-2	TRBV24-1	CATSDSRTGGVYGYTF	TGTGCCACCAGTGATTCGAGGACAGGGGGCGTCTATGGCTACACCTTC
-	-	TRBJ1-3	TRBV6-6	CASSTLGGDGNTIYF	TGTGCCAGCAGTACCTTAGGGGGTGATGGAAACACCATATATTTT
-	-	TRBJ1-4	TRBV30	CAWSFGAREKLFF	TGTGCCTGGAGTTTCGGAGCAAGGGAAAAACTGTTTTTT